This is a list of T cell receptor beta chains from one sample in a study of beta chain features in type 1 diabetes. Sequencing was performed with immunoSEQ multiplex PCR; in TCRdb, only in-frame clones are kept and a portion is missing. The data show 150,000 to 200,000 clones, 7.5% to 10% seen once. Input material: central memory CD4+ T cells from blood. The source is a woman between 18 and 29 years old in good health. Both conserved end residues are part of each CDR3. A D gene is named only where the DNA matches it firmly. Only part of the rows carry a size: once, few, many, or a class if the clone is expanded.

clone size | J gene | V gene | D gene | CDR3 DNA | CDR3 protein
few | TRBJ2-7 | TRBV18 | NA | TGTGCCAGCTCCGGGGGACTCCCGTGGTCCGAGCAGTACTTC | CASSGGLPWSEQYF
NA | TRBJ2-5 | TRBV7-2 | TRBD1 | TGTGCCAGCAGCTTGGGACAGGGGATACAAGAGACCCAGTACTTC | CASSLGQGIQETQYF
NA | TRBJ2-7 | TRBV5-1 | NA | TGCGCCAGCAGCTTGACACCGGGCGAGCAGTACTTC | CASSLTPGEQYF
NA | TRBJ2-3 | TRBV6-6 | TRBD1 | TGTGCCAGCAGTCAGGGGCTCGGACAGGGACAAGATACGCAGTATTTT | CASSQGLGQGQDTQYF
few | TRBJ1-1 | TRBV5-1 | NA | TGCGCCAGCAGCCCGCTTGCGGACAGTTACACTGAAGCTTTCTTT | CASSPLADSYTEAFF
NA | TRBJ1-2 | TRBV29-1 | NA | TGCAGCGTTGAAGAGGGGCCATACTATGGCTACACCTTC | CSVEEGPYYGYTF
NA | TRBJ2-2 | TRBV27 | TRBD2 | TGTGCCAGCAGTTTACTAGCGGGGGCGAACACCGGGGAGCTGTTTTTT | CASSLLAGANTGELFF
NA | TRBJ2-1 | TRBV19 | NA | TGTGCCAGTAGTATAGCAGGGAATGAGCAGTTCTTC | CASSIAGNEQFF
few | TRBJ1-2 | TRBV4-3 | NA | TGCGCCAGCAGCCAAGATCCGGGGGGGAACTATGGCTACACCTTC | CASSQDPGGNYGYTF
few | TRBJ1-2 | TRBV6-5 | NA | TGTGCCAGCAGTTTCCAGGACACTCGGTTGGGCTACACCTTC | CASSFQDTRLGYTF
NA | TRBJ1-5 | TRBV30 | NA | TGTGCCTGGAGTGTACTTGGACTCGGCAATCAGCCCCAGCATTTT | CAWSVLGLGNQPQHF
NA | TRBJ1-5 | TRBV9 | TRBD1 | TGTGCCAGCAGCGGGGGGACAGGGGGCAGTCAGCCCCAGCATTTT | CASSGGTGGSQPQHF
NA | TRBJ2-1 | TRBV19 | TRBD1 | TGTGCCAGTAGTGCCCCGGGACAGATTACAAATGAGCAGTTCTTC | CASSAPGQITNEQFF
NA | TRBJ2-7 | TRBV6-1 | TRBD2 | TGTGCCAGCAACGTCAGACTAGCGGGAGTCGAGCAGTACTTC | CASNVRLAGVEQYF
NA | TRBJ2-5 | TRBV5-1 | TRBD1 | TGCGCCAGCAGCCCGCGACAGGGTGAGGGCGAGACCCAGTACTTC | CASSPRQGEGETQYF
few | TRBJ2-1 | TRBV13 | NA | TGTGCCAGCAGTGGAGACTCAGTCAATGAGCAGTTCTTC | CASSGDSVNEQFF
NA | TRBJ2-7 | TRBV2 | NA | TGTGCCAGCAGTCCAGGACAGTATGTTAATTACGAGCAGTACTTC | CASSPGQYVNYEQYF
NA | TRBJ2-5 | TRBV4-2 | TRBD2 | TGTGCCAGCAGCCACCTAGCGGGAGGCTTAGAGACCCAGTACTTC | CASSHLAGGLETQYF
NA | TRBJ2-3 | TRBV7-6 | NA | TGTGCCAGCAGTTCCACTCGGGTGGATACGCAGTATTTT | CASSSTRVDTQYF
few | TRBJ2-2 | TRBV6-4 | NA | TGTGCCAGCAGTCGGGACTGGACCGGGGAGCTGTTTTTT | CASSRDWTGELFF
NA | TRBJ1-1 | TRBV5-1 | NA | TGCGCCAGCAGCGAGGACAGTCAATGGGTAGTTGGGGCTTTCTTT | CASSEDSQWVVGAFF
many | TRBJ2-1 | TRBV19 | NA | TGTGCCAGTAGTATAGGGCGCGGGGCCTACAATGAGCAGTTCTTC | CASSIGRGAYNEQFF
NA | TRBJ2-7 | TRBV5-1 | TRBD1 | TGCGCCAGCAGCCCCCGGACAGGGGGCGCGTACGAGCAGTACTTC | CASSPRTGGAYEQYF
many | TRBJ2-3 | TRBV21-1 | NA | TGTGCCAGCAGCAAAGAACGGACAGGGGGCCCAGATACGCAGTATTTT | CASSKERTGGPDTQYF
few | TRBJ2-1 | TRBV5-1 | NA | TGCGCCAGCAGCTTTACCGGGTATGAGCAGTTCTTC | CASSFTGYEQFF
few | TRBJ1-3 | TRBV9 | NA | TGTGCCAGCAGCCGAGTAGCTTCTGGAAACACCATATATTTT | CASSRVASGNTIYF
NA | TRBJ2-3 | TRBV7-3 | NA | TGTGCCAGCAGCCCCAAACAGCGGGTAGAAGATACGCAGTATTTT | CASSPKQRVEDTQYF
NA | TRBJ2-1 | TRBV5-1 | NA | TGCGCCAGCAGCTCCCAATTGGGGCAAGTAGGGATGGCTGGAGAGCAGTTCTTC | CASSSQLGQVGMAGEQFF
few | TRBJ1-1 | TRBV9 | NA | TGTGCCAGCAGCCAGACAGGAGACCCGAACACTGAAGCTTTCTTT | CASSQTGDPNTEAFF
NA | TRBJ2-2 | TRBV7-9 | NA | TGTGCCAGCAGCTTCGGACAGCCAACCGGGGAGCTGTTTTTT | CASSFGQPTGELFF
few | TRBJ1-3 | TRBV7-9 | NA | TGTGCCAGCAGTAACTCTGGAAACACCATATATTTT | CASSNSGNTIYF
NA | TRBJ2-2 | TRBV19 | NA | TGTGCCAGTAGTATGTACGGACAGTCGAACACCGGGGAGCTGTTTTTT | CASSMYGQSNTGELFF
few | TRBJ2-3 | TRBV5-1 | TRBD2 | TGCGCCAGCAGCTTTACTAGCGGGGTAGATACGCAGTATTTT | CASSFTSGVDTQYF
few | TRBJ2-7 | TRBV6-6 | TRBD2 | TGTGCCAGCAGTCGGACTAGCGGCTCCTACGAGCAGTACTTC | CASSRTSGSYEQYF
NA | TRBJ2-2 | TRBV5-1 | TRBD1 | TGCGCCAGCTCTCCGGGACAGGGGGTCACCGGGGAGCTGTTTTTT | CASSPGQGVTGELFF
few | TRBJ2-7 | TRBV29-1 | TRBD1 | TGCAGCGTCGTAGGACAGGTCGAGCAGTACTTC | CSVVGQVEQYF
few | TRBJ1-5 | TRBV30 | NA | TGTGCCTGGTCTGAGGGAGTCGGGGAGGTCGGGGAGGGTTTCGGCAATCAGCCCCAGCATTTT | CAWSEGVGEVGEGFGNQPQHF
NA | TRBJ1-2 | TRBV2 | TRBD1 | TGTGCCAGCTGGACAGGGGAAGCTGGCTACACCTTC | CASWTGEAGYTF
NA | TRBJ2-7 | TRBV6-1 | TRBD2 | TGTGCCAGCTGTTGGGGCGGGAGAGGGTCCTACGAGCAGTACTTC | CASCWGGRGSYEQYF
few | TRBJ1-5 | TRBV10-3 | NA | TGTGCCTCCAGGGCCTATAGCAATCAGCCCCAGCATTTT | CASRAYSNQPQHF
NA | TRBJ2-2 | TRBV5-4 | NA | TGTGCCAGCAGCAACCCCGGAGACAGTCCGAACACCGGGGAGCTGTTTTTT | CASSNPGDSPNTGELFF
NA | TRBJ1-1 | TRBV4-1 | TRBD1 | TGCGCCAGCAGCCAAACAGGGGGTGGCACTGAAGCTTTCTTT | CASSQTGGGTEAFF
NA | TRBJ2-1 | TRBV6-6 | NA | TGTGCCAGCAGTTCGTCGCGAGCGGACTCCTTGGATGAGCAGTTCTTC | CASSSSRADSLDEQFF
NA | TRBJ2-4 | TRBV9 | TRBD1 | TGTGCCAGCAGCGCAGAAGTAGGGGGCGGGAACATTCAGTACTTC | CASSAEVGGGNIQYF
few | TRBJ2-5 | TRBV7-9 | NA | TGTGCCAGCAGCTTAGTGAAGACAGTGAAAGAGACCCAGTACTTC | CASSLVKTVKETQYF
many | TRBJ2-3 | TRBV5-4 | TRBD2 | TGTGCCAGCAGCGTTAGCGGGAGCACAGATACGCAGTATTTT | CASSVSGSTDTQYF
few | TRBJ2-1 | TRBV5-4 | NA | TGTGCCAGCAGCCCCCCCCGCCGAGGGGGCTACAATGAGCAGTTCTTC | CASSPPRRGGYNEQFF
few | TRBJ2-3 | TRBV4-2 | NA | TGTGCCAGCAGCCAAGCTCAGAGCGGCGGCACAGATACGCAGTATTTT | CASSQAQSGGTDTQYF
NA | TRBJ1-1 | TRBV5-6 | NA | TGTGCCAGCAGCTCTCCCTTGCGGGTTGTGAACACTGAAGCTTTCTTT | CASSSPLRVVNTEAFF